These T cell receptor beta chains were read from a single sample in a study of Ad26.COV2.S vaccination and SARS-CoV-2 variants. The assay was immunoSEQ multiplex PCR, and TCRdb's table has in-frame clones only and misses some. Here the sample spans approximately 410,000 clones, 88% being singletons. Sequences were derived from peripheral blood, sampled in a trial of Ad26.COV2.S vaccine versus placebo. These receptors were taken from a person aged 18-65 years who received the Ad26.COV2.S COVID-19 vaccine or a placebo. CDR3s include the opening cysteine and the closing phenylalanine or tryptophan. The D gene is left open where the match is weak. Clone size appears in some rows only: once, few, many, or a class for an expanded clone.

d_call	v_call	clone_size	j_call	cdr3_nt	cdr3_aa
-	TRBV11-2	-	TRBJ1-4	TGTGCCAGCAGCCCCGGGCGTAATGAAAAACTGTTTTTT	CASSPGRNEKLFF
TRBD2	TRBV7-9	-	TRBJ2-7	TGTGCCAGCAGCTCGTTTAGGAATAGCGGGGGAAGCGAGCAGTACTTC	CASSSFRNSGGSEQYF
TRBD2	TRBV25-1	once	TRBJ2-6	TGTGCCAGCAGTGAAGTGGGGAGGGCTGGGGCCAACGTCCTGACTTTC	CASSEVGRAGANVLTF
-	TRBV30	-	TRBJ1-1	TGTGCCTGGCTGGAGAACACTGAAGCTTTCTTT	CAWLENTEAFF
-	TRBV7-3	-	TRBJ1-2	TGTGCCAGCAGCCCCAGGGGTCAAGACGGCTACACCTTC	CASSPRGQDGYTF
TRBD2	TRBV5-1	-	TRBJ2-3	TGCGCCAGCAGCTTGGCCGCTAGCGGGGTCACAGATACGCAGTATTTT	CASSLAASGVTDTQYF
TRBD1	TRBV30	-	TRBJ1-2	TGTGCCTGGGGACGACAGGGGATCGATGGCTACACCTTC	CAWGRQGIDGYTF
-	TRBV3-1/TRBV3-2	-	TRBJ2-7	TGTGCCAGCAGCTTCCTGACGGTGGGGTTTTCCGAGCAGTACTTC	CASSFLTVGFSEQYF
-	TRBV4-3	-	TRBJ1-4	TGCGCCAGCAGCCAAGACCTCGATGGGCAACTGTTTTTT	CASSQDLDGQLFF
-	TRBV7-2	-	TRBJ2-3	TGTGCCAGCAGCTTAGACGGGGCGACCACAGATACGCAGTATTTT	CASSLDGATTDTQYF
TRBD1	TRBV9	-	TRBJ2-7	TGTGCCAGCAGCCGGACAGGGGGCTGGGAGCAGTACTTC	CASSRTGGWEQYF
-	TRBV12-3/TRBV12-4	-	TRBJ2-1	TGTGCCAGCAGACCTGGCGTGGATGAGCAGTTCTTC	CASRPGVDEQFF
-	TRBV18	-	TRBJ1-5	TGTGCCAGCTCACCAGGTCCCCTCACTCAGCCCCAGCATTTT	CASSPGPLTQPQHF
-	TRBV19	-	TRBJ1-1	TGTGCCAGTAGTATGGACGTTGGGACTGAAGCTTTCTTT	CASSMDVGTEAFF
-	TRBV19	-	TRBJ1-2	TGTGCCAGTAGTGCTATTATCGCTACTAACTATGGCTACACCTTC	CASSAIIATNYGYTF
TRBD2	TRBV7-8	-	TRBJ2-1	TGTGCCAGCAGCCGAGGGACTAGCGAAGGAAGTGAGCAGTTCTTC	CASSRGTSEGSEQFF